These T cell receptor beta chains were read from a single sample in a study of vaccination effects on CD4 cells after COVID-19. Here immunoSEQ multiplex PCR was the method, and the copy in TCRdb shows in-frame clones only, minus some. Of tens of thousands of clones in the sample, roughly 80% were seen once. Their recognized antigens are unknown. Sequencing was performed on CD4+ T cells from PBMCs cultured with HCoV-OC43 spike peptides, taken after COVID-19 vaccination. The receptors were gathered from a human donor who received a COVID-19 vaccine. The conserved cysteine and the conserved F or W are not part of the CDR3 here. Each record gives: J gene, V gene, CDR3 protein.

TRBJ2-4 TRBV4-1 ASSQGPTGGDIQY
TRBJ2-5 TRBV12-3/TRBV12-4 ASSFGQGWTQY
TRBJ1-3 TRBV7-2 ASSLNPAPGNTIY
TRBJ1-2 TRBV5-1 ASSLFLGPPYGYT
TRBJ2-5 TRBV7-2 ASSSSRGAETQY
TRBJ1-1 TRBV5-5 ASRLDGEAF
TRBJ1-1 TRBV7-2 ASRVPNTEAF
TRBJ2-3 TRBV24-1 ATSDPDPKHDTQY
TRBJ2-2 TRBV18 ASSPPGGYTGELF
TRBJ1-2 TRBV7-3 ASSPEPDYGYT
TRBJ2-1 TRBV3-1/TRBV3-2 ASSLGTGGIEQF
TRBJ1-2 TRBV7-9 ASSLLAGLGYT
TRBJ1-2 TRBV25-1 ASSESGSADYGYT
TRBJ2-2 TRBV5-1 ASSSEDWGRSNTGELF
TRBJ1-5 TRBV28 ASSAVSYQPQH
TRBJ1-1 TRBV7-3 ASSWGGTAQNTEAF
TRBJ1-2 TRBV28 ASSSGGESYGYT
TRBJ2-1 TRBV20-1 SASTSGPFSEQF
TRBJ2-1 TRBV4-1 ASSPAAGGYNEQF
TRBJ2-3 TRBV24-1 ATSAPLDRGDTQY
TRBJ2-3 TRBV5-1 ASSLVVTVTTDTQY
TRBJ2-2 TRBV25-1 ASSAIPGQGTGELF
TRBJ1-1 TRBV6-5 ASSSDYGAMNTEAF
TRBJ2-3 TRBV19 ASTPRGVGSDTQY
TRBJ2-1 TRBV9 ASSVLSGSYNEQF
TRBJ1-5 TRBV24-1 ATSDSEGQGVGQPQH
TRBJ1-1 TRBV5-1 ASSLQGMNTEAF
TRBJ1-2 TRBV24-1 ATSDFGYYGYT
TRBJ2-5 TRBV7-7 ASSSGQGAKTQY
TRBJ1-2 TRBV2 ASDTANYGYT
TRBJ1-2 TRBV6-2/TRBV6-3 ASSVRGPRGYT
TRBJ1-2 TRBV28 ASSLLVPYGYT
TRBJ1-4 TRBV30 AWSPGTGVEKLF
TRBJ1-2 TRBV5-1 ASSTGGQHTNYGYT
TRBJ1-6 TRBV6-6 ASSPPGALH
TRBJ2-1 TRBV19 ASSWTSGGNEQF
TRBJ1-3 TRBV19 ASSRGAGNTIY
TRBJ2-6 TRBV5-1 ASSLAEGDRGSPGANVLT
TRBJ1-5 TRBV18 ASSPRQDQPQH
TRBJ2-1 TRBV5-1 ASRRGDRDNEQF
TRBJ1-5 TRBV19 ASSILNRGSNQPQH
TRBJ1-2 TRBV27 ASSPRRPPGYGYT
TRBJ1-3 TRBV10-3 AIRGTEGSGNTIY
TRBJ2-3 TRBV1 TSSQESRGSGGGRYTDTQY
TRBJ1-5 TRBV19 ASSIGFLGSGNQPQH
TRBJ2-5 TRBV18 ASSRDLGETQY
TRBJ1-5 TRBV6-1 ASRGTGRGQPQH
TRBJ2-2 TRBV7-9 ASSLARGTGELF